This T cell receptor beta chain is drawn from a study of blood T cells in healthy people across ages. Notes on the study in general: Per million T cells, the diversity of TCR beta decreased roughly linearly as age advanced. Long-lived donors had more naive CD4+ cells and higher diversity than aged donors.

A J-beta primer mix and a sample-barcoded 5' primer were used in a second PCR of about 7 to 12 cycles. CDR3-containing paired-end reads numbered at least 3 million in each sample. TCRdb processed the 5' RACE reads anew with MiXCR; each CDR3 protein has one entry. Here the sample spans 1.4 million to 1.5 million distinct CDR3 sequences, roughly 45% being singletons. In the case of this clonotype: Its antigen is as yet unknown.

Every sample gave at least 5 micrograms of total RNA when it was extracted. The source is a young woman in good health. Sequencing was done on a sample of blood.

The CDR3 nucleotides are TGTGCCACCACGGACAGCCATGAGCAGGGATCACCCCTCCACTTT. It yields the protein CATTDSHEQGSPLHF. The chain has TRBV10-3 and TRBJ1-6; D is possibly TRBD1 (6 bases). This CDR3 region has 15 residues. With 10 bases removed from V and 10 bases from J, the gap between germline ends came to 23 bases. Germline V CDR1 and CDR2: ENHRY, SYGVKD.